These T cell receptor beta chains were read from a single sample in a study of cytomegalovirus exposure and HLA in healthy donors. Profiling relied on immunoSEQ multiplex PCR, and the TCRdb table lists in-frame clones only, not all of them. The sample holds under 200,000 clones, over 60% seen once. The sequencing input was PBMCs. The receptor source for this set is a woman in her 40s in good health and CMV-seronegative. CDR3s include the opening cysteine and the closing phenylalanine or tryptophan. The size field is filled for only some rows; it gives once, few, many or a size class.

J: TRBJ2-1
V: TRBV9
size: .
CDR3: CASSVARGSYNEQFF

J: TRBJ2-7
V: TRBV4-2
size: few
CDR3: CASSFSKQKAAYEQYF

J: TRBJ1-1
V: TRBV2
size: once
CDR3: CASRGQGGIGNTEAFF

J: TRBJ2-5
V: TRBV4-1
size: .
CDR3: CASSQADLGQGWETQYF

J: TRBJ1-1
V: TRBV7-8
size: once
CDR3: CASSLQMNTEAFF

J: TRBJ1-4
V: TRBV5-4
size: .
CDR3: CASSFGSRNEKLFF

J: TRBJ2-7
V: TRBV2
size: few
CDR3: CASRQGYEQYF

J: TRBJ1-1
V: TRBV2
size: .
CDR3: CASRDSPVMNTEAFF

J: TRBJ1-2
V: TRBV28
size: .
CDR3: CASSLLSGGYTF

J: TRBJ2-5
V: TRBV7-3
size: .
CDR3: CASSLFSGGETQYF

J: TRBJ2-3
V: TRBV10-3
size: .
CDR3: CAISPGSSTDTQYF

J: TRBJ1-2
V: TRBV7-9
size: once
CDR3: CASSLPGVGYTF

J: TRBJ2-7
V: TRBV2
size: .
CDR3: CASSVAWGLESEQYF

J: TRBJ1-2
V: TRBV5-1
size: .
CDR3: CASSLAETGSLLTF

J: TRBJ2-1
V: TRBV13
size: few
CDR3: CASSLEGTVGVEQFF

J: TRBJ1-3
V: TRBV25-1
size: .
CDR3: CATTQSKTGNTIYF

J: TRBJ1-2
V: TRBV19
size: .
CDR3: CASSHRRTGGYGYTF

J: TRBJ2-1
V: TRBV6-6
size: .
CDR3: CASSWTSGVDEQFF

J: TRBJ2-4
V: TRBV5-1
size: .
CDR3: CASSLDRALAKNIQYF

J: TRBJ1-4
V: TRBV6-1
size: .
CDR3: CASSHNRDRIELFF

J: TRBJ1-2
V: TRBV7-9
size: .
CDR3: CASSLTGGGASYGYTF

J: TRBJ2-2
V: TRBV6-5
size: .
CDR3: CASSYAGQGDTGELFF

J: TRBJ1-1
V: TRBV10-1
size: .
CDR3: CASSESIINTEAFF

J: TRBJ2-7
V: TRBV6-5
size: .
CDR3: CASSFTGRQSYEQYF

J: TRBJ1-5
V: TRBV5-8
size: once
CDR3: CASSLATSVDQPQHF

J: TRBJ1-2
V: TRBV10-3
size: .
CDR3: CAIMGHRVTGYTF

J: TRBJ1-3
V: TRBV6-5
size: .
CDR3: CASSLTGHGNTIYF

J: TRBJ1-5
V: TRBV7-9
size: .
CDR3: CASSRTGNQPQHF

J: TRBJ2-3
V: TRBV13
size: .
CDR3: CASSPQGGHPLF

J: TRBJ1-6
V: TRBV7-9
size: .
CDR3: CASSLPSPSSPLHF

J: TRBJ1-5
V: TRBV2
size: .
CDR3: CASRRDRGSNQPQHF

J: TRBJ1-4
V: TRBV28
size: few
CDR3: CASSHRDMFF

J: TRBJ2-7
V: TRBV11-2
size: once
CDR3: CASNNRYSYEQYF

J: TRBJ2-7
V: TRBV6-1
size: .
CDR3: CASSEYGSPYEQYF

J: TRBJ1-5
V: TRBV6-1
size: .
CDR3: CASSQRLGGGQPQHF

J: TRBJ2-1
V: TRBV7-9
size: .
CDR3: CASSWPRRSGGYNEQFF

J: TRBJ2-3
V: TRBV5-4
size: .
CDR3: CASSLTSGVTDTQYF

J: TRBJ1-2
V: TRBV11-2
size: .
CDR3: CASSSPTDRVSLNGYTF

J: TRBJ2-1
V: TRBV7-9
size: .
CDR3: CASSSGLYNEQFF

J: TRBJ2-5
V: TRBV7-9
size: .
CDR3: CASSLRSWRGAWETQYF

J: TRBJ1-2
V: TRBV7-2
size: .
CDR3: CASSLRQGGYGYTF

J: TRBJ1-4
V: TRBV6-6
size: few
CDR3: CASSNPREKLFF

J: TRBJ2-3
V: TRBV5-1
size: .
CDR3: CASSFGYLSGDTQYF

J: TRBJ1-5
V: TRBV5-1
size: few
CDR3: CASSSIGGENQPQHF

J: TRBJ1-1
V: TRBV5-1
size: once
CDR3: CASSFNAGGASKAFF

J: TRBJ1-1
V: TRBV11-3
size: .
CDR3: CASSLDGTGTTEAFF

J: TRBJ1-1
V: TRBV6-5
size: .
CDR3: CASSYAGGDPEAFF